This T cell receptor (beta chain) appears in the sequencing data of a study of vaccination effects on CD4 cells after COVID-19. About the research overall: Specimens were obtained from a couple of convalescent patients 16 days and one week prior to vaccination.

This clone appeared once. Its antigen is currently unknown. The CDR3 length is 16 residues. The germline CDR1 and CDR2 sequences are MNHEY and SVGAGI. The ends lost 2 bases at V and 5 bases at J; junction bases unmatched: 7. Some clones are missing from TCRdb's copy, which holds only in-frame ones; the method was immunoSEQ multiplex PCR. Of roughly 60,000 clones in the sample, about two thirds were seen once. Following culture for roughly 10 days, CD4+ T cells were isolated. Half the medium was replaced with IL-2 medium on days 3 and 7. Study outcomes and limitations: Convalescent patients were scarce, and early post-infection timepoints were absent.

The rearrangement uses TRBV6-5 and TRBJ2-3, with 10 positions matching TRBD2. Sequences were derived from CD4+ T cells from PBMCs cultured without peptide, sampled before COVID-19 vaccination. The receptor's source is a human donor who had a prior SARS-CoV-2 infection. The CDR3 DNA reads as TGTGCCAGCAGTTACCGAGGGGTAGCGGGAGGAGATACGCAGTATTTT. Its translation: CASSYRGVAGGDTQYF.